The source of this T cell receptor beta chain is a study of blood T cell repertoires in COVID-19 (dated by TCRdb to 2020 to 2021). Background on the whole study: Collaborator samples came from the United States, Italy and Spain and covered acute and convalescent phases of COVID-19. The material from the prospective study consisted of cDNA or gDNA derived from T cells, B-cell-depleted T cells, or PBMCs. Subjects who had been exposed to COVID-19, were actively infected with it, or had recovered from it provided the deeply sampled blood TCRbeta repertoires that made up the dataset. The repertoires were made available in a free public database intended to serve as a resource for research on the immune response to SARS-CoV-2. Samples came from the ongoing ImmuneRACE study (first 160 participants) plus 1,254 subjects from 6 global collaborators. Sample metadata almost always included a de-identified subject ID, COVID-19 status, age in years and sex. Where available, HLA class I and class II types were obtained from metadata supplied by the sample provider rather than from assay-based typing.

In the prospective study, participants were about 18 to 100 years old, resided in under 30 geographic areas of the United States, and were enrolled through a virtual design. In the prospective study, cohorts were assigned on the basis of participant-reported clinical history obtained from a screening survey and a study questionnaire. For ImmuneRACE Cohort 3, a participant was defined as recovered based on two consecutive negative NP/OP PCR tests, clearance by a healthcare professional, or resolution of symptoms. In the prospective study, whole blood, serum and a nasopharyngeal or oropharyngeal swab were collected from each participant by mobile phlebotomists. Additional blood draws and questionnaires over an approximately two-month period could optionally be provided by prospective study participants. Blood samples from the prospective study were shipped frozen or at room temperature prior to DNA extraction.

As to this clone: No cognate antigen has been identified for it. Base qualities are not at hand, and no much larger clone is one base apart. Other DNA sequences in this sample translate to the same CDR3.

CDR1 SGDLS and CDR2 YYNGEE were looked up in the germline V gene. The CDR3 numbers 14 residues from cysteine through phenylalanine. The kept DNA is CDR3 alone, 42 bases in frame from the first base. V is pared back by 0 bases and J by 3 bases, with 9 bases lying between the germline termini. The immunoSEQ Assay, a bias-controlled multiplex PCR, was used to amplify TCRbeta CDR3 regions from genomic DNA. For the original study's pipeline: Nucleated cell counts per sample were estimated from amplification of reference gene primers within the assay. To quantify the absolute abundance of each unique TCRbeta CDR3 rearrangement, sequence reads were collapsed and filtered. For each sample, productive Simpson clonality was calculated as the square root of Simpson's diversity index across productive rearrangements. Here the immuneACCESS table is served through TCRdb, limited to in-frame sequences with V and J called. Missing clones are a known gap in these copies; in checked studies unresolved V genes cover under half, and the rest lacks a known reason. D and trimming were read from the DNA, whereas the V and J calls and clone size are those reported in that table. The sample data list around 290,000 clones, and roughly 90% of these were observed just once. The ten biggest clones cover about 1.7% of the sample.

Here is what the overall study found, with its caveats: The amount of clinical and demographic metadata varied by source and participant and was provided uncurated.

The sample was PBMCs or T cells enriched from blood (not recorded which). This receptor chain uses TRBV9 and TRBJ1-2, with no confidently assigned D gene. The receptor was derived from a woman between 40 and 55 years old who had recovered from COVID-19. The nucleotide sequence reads TGTGCCAGCAGCGTAGGAGGAGGTGACTATGGCTACACCTTC. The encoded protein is CASSVGGGDYGYTF.